The TCR beta chain described here comes from a study of cytomegalovirus exposure and HLA in healthy donors. Study outcomes and limitations: The authors excluded some V segments, including TRBV6-2 and TRBV6-3, as indistinguishable.

CDR1 is LGHNA and CDR2 is YNFKEQ in the germline V gene. This CDR3 is built from 14 residues. V gave up 4 bases and J gave up 1 base, with 10 bases separating them. The PCR used 60 Vbeta and 13 Jbeta primers. The protocol was immunoSEQ multiplex PCR, while the TCRdb copy is restricted to in-frame clones and leaves out a portion. The sample gives around 120,000 clones, approximately 80% of which show up once; around 3.6% is in the top ten. A note on this clone: No antigen is known for it.

All donors participated as healthy donors of bone marrow. The sequence derives from a woman aged 40 to 55 in good health and CMV-seronegative. The rearrangement joins TRBV4-2 to TRBJ1-1; possible D gene TRBD1, 5 bases. What was sequenced was PBMCs. CDR3 DNA sequence: TGTGCCAGCAGCCTACAGACAGCGAACACTGAAGCTTTCTTT. It specifies CASSLQTANTEAFF.